Each of the 8 T cell receptor beta chains below was sequenced from the same sample in a study of cytomegalovirus exposure and HLA in healthy donors (dated by TCRdb to 2016 to 2017). The library was produced with the immunoSEQ multiplex PCR assay. For the multiplex PCR, a mixture combining 60 forward primers for TCR Vbeta segments and 13 reverse primers for TCR Jbeta segments was used. TCRdb re-hosts the immuneACCESS table, in-frame sequences only. Its copies lack some clones; in the studies checked, an unresolved V gene accounts for under half of them, and the cause for the rest is not known. Present in this sample are about 120,000 clones, approximately 80% of which were seen just once. The ten largest clonotypes hold around 2.2% of the sample. The sequenced sample consisted of PBMCs. The receptors stem from a woman in her thirties or forties in good health and CMV-seronegative.

The V gene is TRBV7-9, the J gene TRBJ1-6; D is possibly TRBD1 (5 bases). The ends were cut back, 6 bases at V and 6 bases at J, with 15 bases in the middle. CDR3 length: 15 amino acids. Germline CDR1 is SEHNR and CDR2 is FQNEAQ (reference sequence). This CDR3 is CASRRQGVGNSPLHF. For the CDR3, the DNA is TGTGCCAGCAGACGACAAGGGGTAGGTAATTCACCCCTCCACTTT.

The CDR3 spells CASSFSGRDTEAFF. The CDR3 coding sequence is TGTGCCAGCAGCTTCTCAGGGCGAGACACTGAAGCTTTCTTT. The chain has TRBV7-3 and TRBJ1-1; possible D gene TRBD1, 5 bases. Deletions cut 3 bases from V and 3 bases from J, with 11 bases between. Per germline, CDR1 SGHTA and CDR2 FQGTGA. The CDR3 length is 14 residues.

This clone was detected a few times. The chain joins TRBV5-1 to TRBJ1-4, with TRBD1 matching over 7 bases. Germline trimming cut 3 bases from V and 2 bases from J; bases unmatched to any gene: 1. Germline values: CDR1 SGHRS, CDR2 YFSETQ. The CDR3 loop spans 14 amino acids. The CDR3 spells CASSSQGTNEKLFF. The CDR3 DNA is TGCGCCAGCAGCTCACAGGGGACTAATGAAAAACTGTTTTTT.

This clone was recorded once. J is TRBJ1-1 and V is TRBV2; the D is unclear. Germline V gene data show CDR1 as SNHLY and CDR2 as FYNNEI. The CDR3 length is 14 residues. V lost 2 bases and J 3 bases, leaving 10 bases between the germline ends. The CDR3 reads CASSERTQDTEAFF. CDR3 nucleotides: TGTGCCAGCAGTGAACGGACTCAGGACACTGAAGCTTTCTTT.

The chain joins TRBV23-1 to TRBJ1-1; D unclear. TRBV23-1 is classed as an ORF, of uncertain function. The CDR3 totals 14 residues. V gave up 5 bases and J gave up 2 bases, with 12 bases separating them. The CDR3 nucleotides read TGCGCCAGCAGTTCTCTACCCACTAACACTGAAGCTTTCTTT. Translation gives CASSSLPTNTEAFF.

The V call is TRBV4-3, the J call TRBJ2-5; D may be TRBD2 (6 bases). The CDR3 contains 14 residues. V shed 1 base and J shed 2 bases, with 8 bases lying between them. Germline V gene lookup returns CDR1 LGHNA and CDR2 YSLEER. The CDR3 DNA follows: TGCGCCAGCAGCCAAGGACTAGGGCAAGAGACCCAGTACTTC. As protein: CASSQGLGQETQYF.

The rearrangement links TRBV28 to TRBJ2-7; D is unresolved. Trimming cost V 2 bases and J 1 base, with 9 bases left between them. Germline V gene sequence: CDR1 MDHEN, CDR2 SYDVKM. The CDR3 totals 14 residues. CDR3 in amino acids: CASSLVEKSYEQYF. CDR3 DNA: TGTGCCAGCAGTTTAGTAGAGAAGTCCTACGAGCAGTACTTC. Based on the CDR3 plus reference TRBV28 and TRBJ2-7, the full variable domain is DVKVTQSSRYLVKRTGEKVFLECVQDMDHENMFWYRQDPGLGLRLIYFSYDVKMKEKGDIPEGYSVSREKKERFSLILESASTNQTSMYLCASSLVEKSYEQYFGPGTRLTVT.

The DNA for the CDR3 is TGTGCCAGCAGTAGGCAGGGGCACACTGAAGCTTTCTTT. This sequence encodes CASSRQGHTEAFF. The gene calls are TRBV6-5 and TRBJ1-1, with D possibly TRBD1 on 6 matching bases. From germline, CDR1 is MNHEY and CDR2 SVGAGI. The V end lost 5 bases, the J end lost 3 bases, and 10 bases lay between the germline ends. The CDR3 is 13 amino acids.